This passage covers 20 T cell receptor beta chains from one sample sequenced in a study of cytomegalovirus exposure and HLA in healthy donors. In the PCR, 60 Vbeta and 13 Jbeta primers were used. Sequencing used immunoSEQ multiplex PCR; TCRdb keeps in-frame clones, though not all of them. The table has some 180,000 clones, around 80% seen once. Input material: PBMCs. These receptors were taken from a woman in her 30s in good health and CMV-seropositive.

The chain recombines TRBV21-1 with TRBJ2-2; no DNA check was done on the table's D call, TRBD2. TRBV21-1 is classified as a pseudogene. The CDR3 contains 15 residues. CDR3 region: CASSKRVAGIGELFF. The CDR3 DNA is TGTGCCAGCAGCAAAAGGGTAGCGGGAATAGGGGAGCTGTTTTTT.

J is TRBJ2-5 and V is TRBV7-9; the match to TRBD2 covers 7 bases. The CDR3 spans 14 residues. After removal of 5 bases from V and 5 bases from J, the junction contained 8 bases not matched to a gene. The germline CDR1 and CDR2 sequences are SEHNR and FQNEAQ (reference sequence). The CDR3 DNA is TGTGCCAGCAGCCCGGGAGGCTTCCTTGAGACCCAGTACTTC. Protein product: CASSPGGFLETQYF.

The CDR3 sequence: CASSLFRKRANEQFF. The CDR3 bases are TGTGCCAGCAGCTTATTCAGGAAGCGGGCCAATGAGCAGTTCTTC. The chain has TRBV7-9 and TRBJ2-1; perhaps TRBD2 as D (6 bases). The CDR3 runs 15 residues. The germline CDR1 and CDR2 sequences are SEHNR and FQNEAQ (reference sequence). With 2 bases removed from V and 6 bases from J, the gap between germline ends came to 14 bases.

The chain carries TRBV7-6 and TRBJ1-3, with TRBD1 as a possible D gene (6 bases). Trimming pared 3 bases from V and 1 base from J, leaving 13 bases between. This CDR3 spans 16 amino acids. Germline V gene sequence: CDR1 SGHVS, CDR2 FNYEAQ. The CDR3 loop is CASSFSGQGSGNTIYF. Written as DNA, the CDR3 is TGTGCCAGCAGCTTCAGTGGGCAGGGGTCTGGAAACACCATATATTTT.

This clone was seen only a few times. This rearrangement joins TRBV20-1 to TRBJ2-4; a weak D match, TRBD2 (5 bases). The CDR3 covers 10 residues. Germline lookup yields CDR1 DFQATT and CDR2 SNEGSKA (reference sequence). V was clipped by 5 bases and J by 13 bases, with 12 bases between them. This CDR3 is CSASEAPQYF. The DNA of the CDR3 is TGCAGTGCTTCGGAGGCACCCCAGTACTTC.

The sample holds a few counts of this clone. V usage is TRBV11-2 and J usage is TRBJ1-4; D is uncertain. This CDR3 has 13 residues. Germline V gene data show CDR1 as SGHAT and CDR2 as FQNNGV. Trimming took off 5 bases at V and 8 bases at J, with 12 bases between the two ends. Here the CDR3 reads CASSPPQEEKLFF. CDR3 bases: TGTGCCAGCAGCCCCCCCCAGGAAGAAAAACTGTTTTTT.

The DNA for the CDR3 is TGTGCCAGCAGTTTCACAGGGTGGGAGACCCAGTACTTC. As protein: CASSFTGWETQYF. This sequence joins TRBV6-5 and TRBJ2-5; TRBD1 might be the D (6 bases). The CDR3 is made up of 13 amino acids. Trimming left V 4 bases short and J 5 bases short, with 11 bases between. Germline values: CDR1 MNHEY, CDR2 SVGAGI.

The sample holds one count of this clone. The chain uses TRBV11-2 and TRBJ1-2; TRBD1 aligns across 10 bases. The V segment lost 4 bases and the J segment 3 bases; nucleotides outside the gene matches: 11. The CDR3 has 17 amino acids. Germline-derived CDR1 and CDR2 are SGHAT and FQNNGV. The CDR3 protein is CASSSTGGKWLYYGYTF. In nucleotides, the CDR3 is TGTGCCAGCAGCTCGACAGGGGGCAAATGGCTGTACTATGGCTACACCTTC. Filled out from reference TRBV11-2 and TRBJ1-2, the complete variable domain reads EAGVAQSPRYKIIEKRQSVAFWCNPISGHATLYWYQQILGQGPKLLIQFQNNGVVDDSQLPKDRFSAERLKGVDSTLKIQPAKLEDSAVYLCASSSTGGKWLYYGYTFGSGTRLTVV.

This chain uses TRBV19 with TRBJ2-2, with 11 bases identical to TRBD2. The CDR3 contains 15 residues. The trim removed 4 bases at V and 5 bases at J, leaving 3 bases unmatched. CDR1 and CDR2 (germline): LNHDA, SQIVND (reference sequence). CDR3 nucleotide sequence: TGTGCCAGTAGTACTAGCGGGGGGAGGACCGGGGAGCTGTTTTTT. Its protein is CASSTSGGRTGELFF.

This chain links TRBV2 with TRBJ2-3, with 8 bases that match TRBD2. Per the germline V gene, CDR1 is SNHLY and CDR2 is FYNNEI. There are 15 residues in the CDR3. V lost 4 bases and J lost 0; bases outside the gene matches: 3. The CDR3 region is CASSAASGSTDTQYF. As DNA, the CDR3 is TGTGCCAGCAGTGCGGCTAGCGGGAGCACAGATACGCAGTATTTT.

The V gene is TRBV7-2, the J gene TRBJ2-3, with 14 bases aligning to TRBD2. CDR3 length: 17 residues. Germline V gene data show CDR1 as SGHTA and CDR2 as FQGNSA. Trimming at V came to 2 bases and at J to 1 base, leaving 2 bases not matched to a gene. The CDR3: CASSLRTSGGRTDTQYF. The CDR3, as DNA: TGTGCCAGCAGCTTAAGGACTAGCGGGGGGCGCACAGATACGCAGTATTTT.

The chain joins TRBV4-2 to TRBJ2-7; a weak D match, TRBD2 (5 bases). Germline CDR1 is LGHNA and CDR2 is YNFKEQ. CDR3 length: 17 amino acids. V was trimmed by 4 bases and J by 0 bases, leaving 19 bases between them. The DNA for the CDR3 is TGTGCCAGCAGCCCGACGCCTGCCGGGGAACACTCCTACGAGCAGTACTTC. Translated: CASSPTPAGEHSYEQYF.

This clone occurred once. This chain links TRBV19 with TRBJ2-7, with D perhaps TRBD1 (5 bases). The CDR3 contains 13 residues. Germline-derived CDR1 and CDR2 are LNHDA and SQIVND (reference sequence). Trimming took 5 bases from V and 4 from J, leaving 12 bases between them. The CDR3 sequence: CASSSGHQYEQYF. In DNA form, the CDR3 reads TGTGCCAGTAGTTCAGGACACCAATACGAGCAGTACTTC.

This chain uses TRBV7-9 with TRBJ1-5; no reliable D call. This CDR3 region has 15 residues. V shed 1 base and J shed 5 bases, with 12 bases lying between them. The germline V gene encodes CDR1 SEHNR and CDR2 FQNEAQ (reference sequence). The CDR3 is CASSLGFGGDQPQHF. The CDR3 coding sequence is TGTGCCAGCAGCTTAGGGTTCGGCGGGGATCAGCCCCAGCATTTT. Supplemented by reference TRBV7-9 and TRBJ1-5, the full variable domain reads DTGVSQNPRHKITKRGQNVTFRCDPISEHNRLYWYRQTLGQGPEFLTYFQNEAQLEKSRLLSDRFSAERPKGSFSTLEIQRTEQGDSAMYLCASSLGFGGDQPQHFGDGTRLSIL.

In the case of this clone: In the same sample, other DNA sequences code for this CDR3. The rearrangement links TRBV6-4 to TRBJ2-2, with D uncertain. CDR1 MRHNA and CDR2 SNTAGT come from the germline V gene. The length of the CDR3 is 14 residues. Trimming cost V 5 bases and J 4 bases, with 11 bases left between them. The CDR3 region is CASSRSPGTGELFF. CDR3 DNA: TGTGCCAGCAGTAGAAGCCCAGGCACCGGGGAGCTGTTTTTT.

This clone occurred once. The chain carries TRBV15 and TRBJ1-3; the D gene is possibly TRBD1 (5 bases). The germline gives CDR1 LNHNV, CDR2 YYDKDF (reference sequence). The CDR3 has 15 residues. With 0 bases removed from V and 3 bases from J, the gap between germline ends came to 9 bases. This CDR3 is CATSRDLGVGNTIYF. CDR3 nucleotides: TGTGCCACCAGCAGAGATCTAGGGGTTGGAAACACCATATATTTT. Looking up the rest from reference TRBV15 and TRBJ1-3 gives the full variable domain: DAMVIQNPRYQVTQFGKPVTLSCSQTLNHNVMYWYQQKSSQAPKLLFHYYDKDFNNEADTPDNFQSRRPNTSFCFLDIRSPGLGDTAMYLCATSRDLGVGNTIYFGEGSWLTVV.

The chain links TRBV6-6 to TRBJ1-5, with 8 positions matching TRBD1. The CDR3 contains 12 residues. The V and J ends lost 10 bases and 7 bases, in that order; junction bases with no gene match: 6. The germline V gene encodes CDR1 MNHNY and CDR2 SVGAGI (reference sequence). DNA for the CDR3: TGTGCCACCCTGGACAGGGTCCAGCCCCAGCATTTT. It is translated as CATLDRVQPQHF.

J is TRBJ2-5 and V is TRBV11-2; 9 bases are a match to TRBD1. CDR3 length equals 15 residues. V shed 4 bases and J 11 bases; nucleotides not matched to a gene: 14. Germline CDR1 reads SGHAT; CDR2 reads FQNNGV. This chain's CDR3 is CASSYATGGPLSQYF. In DNA, the CDR3 is TGTGCCAGCAGCTACGCTACAGGGGGCCCTTTATCACAGTACTTC.

The CDR3 DNA is TGTGCCAGCAGTGTAAACACAGATACGCAGTATTTT. Its translation: CASSVNTDTQYF. The chain has TRBV6-6 and TRBJ2-3; D is ambiguous. This CDR3 has 12 amino acids. Trimming pared 5 bases from V and 2 bases from J, leaving 5 bases between. Germline CDR1 MNHNY, CDR2 SVGAGI (reference sequence).

V and J are TRBV4-3 and TRBJ1-2; D not resolved. Germline V CDR1 and CDR2: LGHNA, YSLEER. V gave up 1 base and J gave up 1 base, with 10 bases separating them. This CDR3 comprises 15 residues. The CDR3 bases are TGCGCCAGCAGCCAAGCGGGAGGCATTAACTATGGCTACACCTTC. This codes for CASSQAGGINYGYTF.